This note documents a single T cell receptor (beta chain) sequence. This clonotype has ten or more counts. Its antigen remains unidentified. Per-base quality was not reported, and no clone a single base away is much larger than it. Trimming takes 1 base off V and 9 bases off J; junction bases not matched to a gene: 10. CDR1 and CDR2, per the germline V gene, are SGHTA and FQGNSA. From the cysteine through the phenylalanine, the CDR3 covers 15 amino acids. CDR3 DNA is the only sequence kept; it has 45 bases, read in frame from the first base. What this sample's time point label stands for: newly diagnosed GD, antithyroid drugs for less than 3 months. RNA was extracted from PBMCs in TRIzol for both TCR sequencing and RNA sequencing. The diagnosis of Graves' disease followed American Thyroid Association guidelines. Recruitment of patients was carried out at an endocrinology department in Xi'an, China. Each patient gave approximately 10 milliliters of peripheral blood, collected in an EDTA anticoagulant tube. PBMCs were isolated by Ficoll Paque Plus density gradient separation without further T cell sorting. An Agilent 2100 Bioanalyzer and agarose gel were used to check RNA quality, and a NanoDrop 2000 was used to measure RNA concentration.

The library was made by multiplex PCR. TCRdb lists the instrument as Illumina HiSeq 4000. iRepertoire HTBI primers and Arm-PCR amplification of CDR3 regions were used to construct TCR beta libraries. PCR products were gel purified before sequencing. Turning to the authors' computational methods: A total of fewer than 70 TRBV and 14 TRBJ segments were identified across samples and were used for gene usage analysis of CDR3 amino acid clonotypes. Filtered high-quality paired reads were merged into contigs using COPE and FqMerger. BLAST was used to align contigs to IMGT TRBV, TRBD and TRBJ reference genes, and CDR3 was defined according to IMGT. Any clonotype with a frequency above 0.1% was classified as a highly expanded clone. Repertoire diversity was measured by Shannon entropy, and V-J evenness by the Gini coefficient. A clonotype was considered public if more than one individual shared it. Clones were called with MiXCR by TCRdb after fastp trimmed the public reads at Q25, and only in-frame beta chains were retained. Identical CDR3 protein sequences are pooled into one entry, listed with their most common genes and DNA. TCRdb, not the original authors, processed these V and J calls. For this sample the table gives under 250,000 distinct CDR3 sequences, of which 20% to 25% were detected only once. In total, the top ten clones hold 14% of the sample.

The record originates from a study of regulatory T cells in long-lasting Graves disease (dated by TCRdb to 2020 to 2023). With regard to the full study: Newly diagnosed Graves' disease patients had taken antithyroid drugs for less than 3 months. Persistent Graves' disease patients were compared with newly diagnosed Graves' disease patients by peripheral blood TCR sequencing and RNA sequencing. The study was registered as a clinical trial and conducted in China. TCR sequencing covered some 13 persistent and around 20 newly diagnosed Graves' disease patients, around 35 samples in total.

Summary of the overall study and its limitations: Only the TCR beta chain was sequenced and analyzed. Compared with newly diagnosed patients, patients with persistent Graves' disease had lower TCR Shannon entropy and fewer highly expanded clones, which suggests clonal expansion. The small sample size was acknowledged by the authors as a limitation that may reduce accuracy. Patients with persistent disease shared more public clonotypes (about 2,900) than newly diagnosed patients did (approximately 990). The study examined only peripheral blood because the primary lesion, thyroid tissue, could not be accessed. TRBV28, TRBJ1-2 and TRBJ2-5 were preferentially used in persistent disease, while TRBV20-1 and TRBJ2-1 were favored in newly diagnosed disease.

The sequences come from peripheral blood mononuclear cells (PBMCs), collected at new diagnosis, from a patient treated with antithyroid drugs. This chain joins TRBV7-2 to TRBJ2-7, with 9 bases matching TRBD1. The TCR originated in a female donor with Graves disease. The CDR3 reads CASSLGPGQGLGQYF. The nucleotide sequence reads as follows: TGTGCCAGCAGCTTAGGTCCGGGACAGGGTTTAGGGCAGTACTTC.